This T cell receptor beta chain is from a study of Graves' ophthalmopathy and Graves' hyperthyroidism. Using RNA transcripts, the TCR beta CDR3 regions were amplified. The library came from an HTBI-primed first-round RT-PCR and a second-round multiplex PCR. A single record per CDR3 protein comes from TCRdb applying MiXCR to the multiplex PCR reads. The sample contains hundreds of thousands of distinct CDR3 sequences, roughly 50% of which appear only once. Trimming took off 7 bases at V and 2 bases at J, with 14 bases between the two ends. CDR3 size: 13 residues. Looked up from germline, CDR1 is SQVTM and CDR2 is ANQGSEA. As the starting material, approximately 10 ml of fresh peripheral blood yielded the PBMCs.

The receptor's source is an adult man with Graves' ophthalmopathy. The specimen was peripheral blood. The chain couples TRBV29-1 to TRBJ1-1; tentative D call: TRBD1 (6 bases). CDR3 sequence reads: CSARQVLNTEAFF. The CDR3 DNA reads as TGCAGCGCCAGACAGGTTTTAAACACTGAAGCTTTCTTT.